Shown below are 28 T cell receptor beta chains from a single sample sequenced in a study of OX40 agonist ivuxolimab in advanced cancers. The repertoire was sequenced with immunoSEQ multiplex PCR; TCRdb's copy has only in-frame clones and lacks some. The profile covers about 78,000 clones, with approximately 80% appearing a single time and over 0.4% taken by the ten largest. The sequences come from CD4+ or CD8+ T cells sorted from blood, collected in a trial of the OX40 agonist ivuxolimab. These receptors came from an adult with an advanced solid tumor such as melanoma, head and neck, liver or kidney cancer.

The CDR3 region is CASSLARGGDYGYTF. The CDR3, as DNA: TGTGCCAGCAGCTTAGCGCGGGGCGGAGACTATGGCTACACCTTC. The V gene is TRBV7-9, the J gene TRBJ1-2; perhaps TRBD1 as D (5 bases). CDR1 and CDR2 (germline): SEHNR, FQNEAQ (reference sequence). This CDR3 is 15 amino acids long. V was clipped by 0 bases and J by 3 bases, with 11 bases between them.

DNA for the CDR3: TGTGCCAGCCAGAGGAACACTGAAGCTTTCTTT. Translating gives CASQRNTEAFF. The rearrangement joins TRBV6-5 to TRBJ1-1; D unclear. The germline V gene has CDR1 MNHEY and CDR2 SVGAGI. V lost 8 bases to trimming and J lost 1 base, with 5 bases between them. The CDR3 length is 11 residues.

The rearrangement links TRBV5-1 to TRBJ1-2; 8 nucleotides agree with TRBD1. The CDR3 has 14 residues. After removal of 3 bases from V and 3 bases from J, the junction contained 4 bases not matched to a gene. Germline values: CDR1 SGHRS, CDR2 YFSETQ. The CDR3 DNA sequence: TGCGCCAGCAGCTCCACAGGGGGTGACTATGGCTACACCTTC. It yields the protein CASSSTGGDYGYTF.

The V and J genes are TRBV18 and TRBJ2-5; TRBD2 agrees at 10 bases. The CDR3 is made up of 16 amino acids. Losses at the gene ends were 2 bases for V and 1 base for J; bases not matched to a gene: 4. Germline V CDR1 and CDR2: KGHSH, LQKENI. The CDR3 coding sequence is TGTGCCAGCTCACCAGTCGCTAGCGGGAGCCAAGAGACCCAGTACTTC. Residues: CASSPVASGSQETQYF.

This clone has just one count. The J gene is TRBJ2-6, the V gene TRBV6-4; D not certain. The V gene lost 8 bases and the J gene lost 0 bases, with 14 bases spanning the gap. Germline CDR1 is MRHNA and CDR2 is SNTAGT. The CDR3 spans 16 residues. The CDR3: CASSPAWLSGANVLTF. As DNA, the CDR3 is TGTGCCAGCTCCCCGGCGTGGCTCTCTGGGGCCAACGTCCTGACTTTC.

The chain is built from TRBV14 and TRBJ1-2, with D unresolved. The germline gives CDR1 SGHDN, CDR2 FVKESK. This CDR3 comprises 13 residues. V dropped 3 bases and J dropped 0 bases, with 5 bases sitting between them. The CDR3 reads CASSHSANYGYTF. Written as DNA, the CDR3 is TGTGCCAGCAGCCATTCTGCTAACTATGGCTACACCTTC.

The chain recombines TRBV11-2 with TRBJ2-3; 12 bases are shared with TRBD2. The CDR3 contains 16 residues. Losses at the gene ends were 5 bases for V and 3 bases for J; bases not matched to a gene: 6. Germline loops: CDR1 SGHAT, CDR2 FQNNGV. The CDR3 DNA reads TGTGCCAGCAGCCTGGGACTAGCGGGCGTAACAGATACGCAGTATTTT. It codes for CASSLGLAGVTDTQYF.

A few counts support this clone. The gene calls are TRBV5-4 and TRBJ2-5, with D unresolved. Per germline, CDR1 SGHNT and CDR2 YYREEE (reference sequence). Deletions cut 0 bases from V and 2 bases from J, with 2 bases between. The CDR3 loop spans 12 amino acids. CDR3 loop: CASSLVQETQYF. The CDR3 bases are TGTGCCAGCAGCTTGGTACAAGAGACCCAGTACTTC.

The J gene is TRBJ2-3, the V gene TRBV28; 8 nucleotides agree with TRBD2. The CDR3 has 15 residues. The V gene's germline CDR1 is MDHEN and CDR2 SYDVKM. The junction had 5 bases not matched to a gene; V was cut back by 2 bases and J by 4 bases. The CDR3 is CASSLPAGESDTQYF. In DNA, the CDR3 is TGTGCCAGCAGTTTACCAGCGGGGGAGTCAGATACGCAGTATTTT.

V usage is TRBV11-1 and J usage is TRBJ2-1, with 7 bases aligning to TRBD2. The CDR3 totals 16 residues. CDR1 is SGHAT, CDR2 FQDESV, per germline (reference sequence). The ends lost 2 bases at V and 8 bases at J; junction bases unmatched: 12. CDR3 in amino acids: CASSLRTAGAIYEQFF. CDR3 in DNA: TGTGCCAGCAGCTTAAGGACGGCGGGAGCAATTTATGAGCAGTTCTTC.

The rearrangement links TRBV5-4 to TRBJ2-1; 7 bases line up with TRBD2. V shed 0 bases, J shed 6 bases, and the junction held 9 bases outside the gene matches. The germline gives CDR1 SGHNT, CDR2 YYREEE (reference sequence). The CDR3 has 16 residues. In DNA form, the CDR3 reads TGTGCCAGCAGCTTGGGATCGGCGGGAGTGGTCAATGAGCAGTTCTTC. Translated, it gives CASSLGSAGVVNEQFF.

The chain's CDR3 is CASSPRTGGEKLFF. CDR3 coding DNA: TGTGCCAGCAGCCCCCGGACAGGGGGTGAAAAACTGTTTTTT. The chain recombines TRBV9 with TRBJ1-4; 10 positions agree with TRBD1. The ends lost 4 bases at V and 7 bases at J; junction bases unmatched: 4. There are 14 residues in the CDR3. The germline CDR1 and CDR2 sequences are SGDLS and YYNGEE.

The gene calls are TRBV6-1 and TRBJ2-7, with 7 bases aligning to TRBD1. V shed 3 bases and J 6 bases; nucleotides not matched to a gene: 5. The CDR3 loop spans 13 amino acids. CDR1 MNHNS and CDR2 SASEGT come from the germline V gene. The CDR3 nucleotides are TGTGCCAGCAGTGAGAAAGGACAGGCCGAGCAGTACGTC. Translating gives CASSEKGQAEQYV.

The chain is built from TRBV29-1 and TRBJ1-1; D gene ambiguous. The CDR3 loop spans 11 amino acids. Trimming left V 0 bases short and J 6 bases short, with 5 bases between. CDR1 SQVTM and CDR2 ANQGSEA come from the germline V gene. In nucleotides, the CDR3 is TGCAGCGTTGAAGATCAGGCTGAAGCTTTCTTT. It encodes CSVEDQAEAFF.

This clone has a single count. This rearrangement joins TRBV7-2 to TRBJ1-2; D uncertain. V was shortened by 5 bases and J by 2 bases, with 12 bases between the two germline ends. The CDR3 has 14 amino acids. Germline CDR1 reads SGHTA; CDR2 reads FQGNSA. The CDR3 loop is CASSPAPGNYGYTF. The CDR3, as DNA: TGTGCCAGCAGCCCGGCCCCCGGCAACTATGGCTACACCTTC. Based on the CDR3 plus reference TRBV7-2 and TRBJ1-2, the full variable domain is GAGVSQSPSNKVTEKGKDVELRCDPISGHTALYWYRQSLGQGLEFLIYFQGNSAPDKSGLPSDRFSAERTGGSVSTLTIQRTQQEDSAVYLCASSPAPGNYGYTFGSGTRLTVV.

The chain uses TRBV6-5 and TRBJ2-2; 7 bases agree with TRBD1. The V gene's germline CDR1 is MNHEY and CDR2 SVGAGI. Losses at the gene ends were 2 bases for V and 6 bases for J; bases not matched to a gene: 6. The CDR3 contains 15 residues. DNA of the CDR3: TGTGCCAGCAGTTACGAAAGGGGGCGGGCCGGGGAGCTGTTTTTT. Residues: CASSYERGRAGELFF.

The V call is TRBV15, the J call TRBJ1-4; possibly TRBD1 for D (6 bases). Trimming stripped 8 bases from V and 4 bases from J, with 20 bases between. CDR1 is LNHNV, CDR2 YYDKDF, per germline (reference sequence). This CDR3 is built from 16 residues. CDR3 bases: TGTGCCACCGCCAGGGGTTTGAACAGCTATAATGAAAAACTGTTTTTT. It yields the protein CATARGLNSYNEKLFF.

The chain joins TRBV27 to TRBJ1-2; maybe TRBD1 (5 bases). Trimming took off 6 bases at V and 2 bases at J, with 16 bases between the two ends. Germline loops: CDR1 MNHEY, CDR2 SMNVEV (reference sequence). The CDR3 spans 15 residues. DNA of the CDR3: TGTGCCAGCAGAGGCTTGGGGGGAAAAAACTATGGCTACACCTTC. Protein sequence: CASRGLGGKNYGYTF.

The chain combines TRBV9 with TRBJ2-5; TRBD1 or TRBD2 may be the D gene (5 bases each). CDR1 is SGDLS, CDR2 YYNGEE, per germline. The CDR3 length is 15 residues. V gave up 3 bases and J gave up 2 bases, with 14 bases separating them. The CDR3: CASSGGTTSQETQYF. The CDR3 bases are TGTGCCAGCAGCGGGGGGACCACATCTCAAGAGACCCAGTACTTC.

The chain is built from TRBV5-8 and TRBJ1-2; D is unresolved. The ends were cut back, 0 bases at V and 3 bases at J, with 9 bases in the middle. The germline V gene encodes CDR1 SGHTS and CDR2 YDEGEE. This CDR3 comprises 14 residues. CDR3: CASSLEELDYGYTF. The CDR3 region has the DNA TGTGCCAGCAGCTTGGAAGAATTGGACTATGGCTACACCTTC.

This chain connects TRBV4-3 to TRBJ2-3, with D perhaps assigned TRBD1 or TRBD2 (5 bases each). The CDR3 sequence is 17 residues long. CDR1 and CDR2 from the germline V gene are LGHNA and YSLEER. The ends were cut back, 1 base at V and 4 bases at J, with 18 bases in the middle. CDR3 DNA sequence: TGCGCCAGCAGCCAAGGGTTTCGGCAGGGAGCGGCAGATACGCAGTATTTT. Translation gives CASSQGFRQGAADTQYF.

V gene TRBV7-2 combines with J gene TRBJ1-2, with TRBD1 matching over 9 bases. This CDR3 has 13 residues. J lost 8 bases, V lost 5 bases, and 6 bases had no gene match. The germline CDR1 and CDR2 sequences are SGHTA and FQGNSA. The CDR3 DNA follows: TGTGCCAGCAGCCAAGGACAGGGGATGGGCTACACCTTC. Translated: CASSQGQGMGYTF. Full variable domain (missing parts from reference TRBV7-2 and TRBJ1-2): GAGVSQSPSNKVTEKGKDVELRCDPISGHTALYWYRQSLGQGLEFLIYFQGNSAPDKSGLPSDRFSAERTGGSVSTLTIQRTQQEDSAVYLCASSQGQGMGYTFGSGTRLTVV.

The CDR3 loop reads CASRTGQSSYEQYF. The DNA for the CDR3 is TGTGCCAGCAGGACGGGACAAAGCTCCTACGAGCAGTACTTC. V is TRBV6-1 and J is TRBJ2-7, with D possibly matching TRBD1 (6 bases). The germline V and J ends were trimmed by 6 bases and 0 bases, with 12 bases remaining between them. The V gene's germline CDR1 is MNHNS and CDR2 SASEGT. This CDR3 is built from 14 residues.

The rearrangement links TRBV2 to TRBJ1-6, with a possible D match to TRBD1 (5 bases). Between the trimmed V and J ends, which lost 7 bases and 4 bases, there was a span of 11 bases. Per the germline V gene, CDR1 is SNHLY and CDR2 is FYNNEI. The CDR3 is 14 residues long. CDR3 nucleotides: TGTGCCAGCACCGGGGCCAGGTATAATTCACCCCTCCACTTT. It is translated as CASTGARYNSPLHF.

The chain combines TRBV6-5 with TRBJ1-3; D might be TRBD1 (5 bases). CDR3 length equals 16 residues. Germline V gives CDR1 MNHEY, CDR2 SVGAGI. The V and J ends lost 4 bases and 2 bases respectively, with 15 bases between them. Written as DNA, the CDR3 is TGTGCCAGCAGTTCCTCCCTGTGGGGCGCTGGAAACACCATATATTTT. Encoded protein: CASSSSLWGAGNTIYF.

In its sample, this clone ranks as medium-sized. This chain joins TRBV10-3 and TRBJ1-2, with D perhaps matching TRBD1 (5 bases). Looked up from germline, CDR1 is ENHRY and CDR2 is SYGVKD. The V and J ends lost 3 bases and 8 bases respectively, with 19 bases between them. This CDR3 region has 15 residues. The CDR3 bases are TGTGCCATCAGTGATGGGATGGGGCAGAGAGACGGCTACACCTTC. Protein sequence: CAISDGMGQRDGYTF.

V gene TRBV6-4 combines with J gene TRBJ2-3; D is possibly TRBD2 (6 bases). V shed 0 bases and J shed 8 bases, with 12 bases lying between them. The CDR3 loop spans 14 amino acids. The germline gives CDR1 MRHNA, CDR2 SNTAGT. CDR3 loop: CASSDSWDSATQYF. For the CDR3, the DNA is TGTGCCAGCAGTGACTCCTGGGACTCAGCTACGCAGTATTTT.

The V call is TRBV10-2, the J call TRBJ2-7; the match to TRBD2 covers 9 bases. The CDR3 contains 12 residues. V lost 9 bases and J lost 4; bases outside the gene matches: 4. The germline CDR1 and CDR2 sequences are WSHSY and SAAADI. The CDR3 region is CASSAGGYEQYV. DNA of the CDR3: TGCGCCAGTTCAGCGGGGGGATACGAGCAGTACGTC.